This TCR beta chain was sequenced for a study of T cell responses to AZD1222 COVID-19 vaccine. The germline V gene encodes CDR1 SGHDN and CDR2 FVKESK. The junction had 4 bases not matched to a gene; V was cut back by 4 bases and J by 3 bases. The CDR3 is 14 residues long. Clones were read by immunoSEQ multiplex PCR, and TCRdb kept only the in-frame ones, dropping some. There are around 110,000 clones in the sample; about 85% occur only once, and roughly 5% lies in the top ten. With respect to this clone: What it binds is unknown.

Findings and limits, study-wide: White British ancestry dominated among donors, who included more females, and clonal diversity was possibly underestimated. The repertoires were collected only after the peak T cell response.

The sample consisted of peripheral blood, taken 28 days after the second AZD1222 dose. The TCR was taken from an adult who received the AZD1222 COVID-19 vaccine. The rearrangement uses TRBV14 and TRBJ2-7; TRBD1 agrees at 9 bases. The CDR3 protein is CASSPGTGHYEQYF. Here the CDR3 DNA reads TGTGCCAGCAGCCCCGGGACAGGGCACTACGAGCAGTACTTC.